A selection of T cell receptor beta chains follows, all from one sample in a study of cytomegalovirus exposure and HLA in healthy donors. The protocol was immunoSEQ multiplex PCR, while the TCRdb copy is restricted to in-frame clones and leaves out a portion. Recorded for this sample: 200,000 to 250,000 clones. Material: PBMCs. The receptors originated from a woman aged 30 to 39 in good health and CMV-seropositive. Each CDR3 is given with its conserved first and last residue. Each record gives: J gene, V gene, D gene, CDR3 protein, CDR3 DNA. A D gene is named only where the DNA matches it firmly.

TRBJ1-5,TRBV7-8,-,CASSLARQGDLGQPQHF,TGTGCCAGCAGCTTAGCGAGGCAGGGCGATTTAGGTCAGCCCCAGCATTTT
TRBJ1-1,TRBV4-1,-,CASSQDSPRTSFF,TGCGCCAGCAGCCAAGATTCGCCACGTACCAGTTTCTTT
TRBJ1-2,TRBV2,TRBD1,CASSEARTGGGYTF,TGTGCCAGCAGTGAAGCGAGGACAGGGGGAGGCTACACCTTC
TRBJ1-2,TRBV4-3,-,CASSQMRLEANYGYTF,TGCGCCAGCAGCCAAATGAGGTTAGAAGCTAACTATGGCTACACCTTC
TRBJ2-7,TRBV11-2,TRBD1,CASSLVLTGAYEQYF,TGTGCCAGCAGCTTAGTATTGACAGGGGCGTACGAGCAGTACTTC
TRBJ2-1,TRBV7-2,-,CASSLGGGDYNEQFF,TGTGCCAGCAGCTTGGGAGGGGGGGACTACAATGAGCAGTTCTTC
TRBJ2-2,TRBV4-3,TRBD2,CASSQVGLAGGHANTGELFF,TGCGCCAGCAGCCAAGTGGGGCTAGCGGGAGGACACGCGAACACCGGGGAGCTGTTTTTT
TRBJ2-7,TRBV9,-,CASSVASGSYEQYF,TGTGCCAGCAGCGTAGCCAGCGGGTCCTACGAGCAGTACTTC
TRBJ1-2,TRBV6-6,-,CARAAGWTYGYTF,TGTGCCAGAGCCGCAGGGTGGACCTATGGCTACACCTTC
TRBJ2-5,TRBV5-4,TRBD2,CASSLMVAGQETQYF,TGTGCCAGCAGCTTGATGGTAGCGGGCCAAGAGACCCAGTACTTC
TRBJ1-1,TRBV27,TRBD1,CASSLKRTGGTLYTEAFF,TGTGCCAGCAGTCTTAAGAGGACAGGGGGCACGCTGTACACTGAAGCTTTCTTT
TRBJ2-7,TRBV5-6,TRBD2,CASSLAGLAGFTVVEQYF,TGTGCCAGCAGCTTGGCGGGACTAGCGGGATTTACCGTTGTTGAGCAGTACTTC
TRBJ2-5,TRBV5-4,-,CASSPTGRVPGGRQYF,TGTGCCAGCAGCCCGACCGGGAGAGTTCCTGGGGGTAGGCAGTACTTC
TRBJ1-5,TRBV19,-,CASSQRQSFSNQPQHF,TGTGCCAGTAGTCAGAGACAGAGTTTTAGCAATCAGCCCCAGCATTTT
TRBJ1-1,TRBV4-1,-,CASSQDEAVFTEAFF,TGCGCCAGCAGCCAAGACGAGGCAGTCTTCACTGAAGCTTTCTTT
TRBJ2-5,TRBV4-1,TRBD2,CASSQLLAGGIQETQYF,TGCGCCAGCAGCCAACTACTAGCGGGGGGGATCCAAGAGACCCAGTACTTC
TRBJ2-5,TRBV29-1,-,CSVVPLGRYSLETQYF,TGCAGCGTTGTCCCCCTCGGGAGATACTCTCTAGAGACCCAGTACTTC
TRBJ1-5,TRBV4-1,TRBD1,CASSQDDRGPNQPQHF,TGCGCCAGCAGCCAGGATGACAGGGGTCCTAATCAGCCCCAGCATTTT
TRBJ1-1,TRBV5-1,-,CASSFRRNTEAFF,TGCGCCAGCAGTTTCAGGCGAAACACTGAAGCTTTCTTT
TRBJ2-5,TRBV10-3,-,CAISAGQGQRVEETQYF,TGTGCCATCAGTGCTGGCCAGGGGCAAAGGGTTGAAGAGACCCAGTACTTC
TRBJ2-1,TRBV5-8,-,CASSTMLKLALGYNEQFF,TGTGCCAGCAGTACGATGCTAAAACTAGCATTAGGATACAATGAGCAGTTCTTC
TRBJ1-2,TRBV27,TRBD1,CASSELGTGRRDGYTF,TGTGCCAGCAGTGAACTTGGGACAGGGAGGAGGGATGGCTACACCTTC
TRBJ2-2,TRBV19,TRBD1,CASSTGQGNTGELFF,TGTGCCAGTAGTACGGGACAGGGGAACACCGGGGAGCTGTTTTTT